The sequence of this TCR beta chain was determined in a study of T cell responses to AZD1222 COVID-19 vaccine. The assay was immunoSEQ multiplex PCR, and TCRdb's table has in-frame clones only and misses some. The top ten hold around 6.7% of the sample, which has 90,000 to 120,000 clones, roughly 90% seen once. Study-wide results and limits: Per reports, nearly half of all spike-specific TCRs target regions that are unmutated in variants. Among vaccine-associated CD4 TCRs, coverage spanned spike, with dominance at 160-218 and 743-854.

Turning to this clone: Its antigen is still unknown.

V dropped 3 bases and J dropped 4; count of bases not matched to a gene: 6. CDR3 length: 16 residues. The V gene's germline CDR1 is MNHNS and CDR2 SASEGT. This TCR was sampled from an adult in good health. V gene TRBV6-1 combines with J gene TRBJ2-2, with 9 bases lining up with TRBD1. The source was peripheral blood, collected on day 0 of AZD1222 vaccination. The CDR3 here is CASSEVGTGSTGELFF. In DNA, the CDR3 is TGTGCCAGCAGTGAGGTGGGGACAGGGAGCACCGGGGAGCTGTTTTTT.